This T cell receptor (beta chain) was sequenced for a study of early T cells in non-severe SARS-CoV-2 infection. The wider study: Sequenced material consisted of bulk RNA (from unsorted whole blood), and chains were unpaired.

TCRdb reprocessed the 5' RACE reads with MiXCR, giving one entry per CDR3 protein. The sample shows roughly 110,000 distinct CDR3 sequences, around 10% of them seen only once. CDR1 is MGHDK, CDR2 SYGVNS, per germline. This CDR3 is built from 14 residues. Trimming pared 1 base from V and 2 bases from J, leaving 3 bases between. V is TRBV25-1 and J is TRBJ1-6; unclear D gene. The source is an adult who was a healthcare worker with PCR-confirmed SARS-CoV-2 infection or an uninfected control (not recorded which). The sample comprised whole blood. CDR3 nucleotides: TGTGCCAGCAGTGAATCCACCTATAATTCACCCCTCCACTTT. This encodes CASSESTYNSPLHF.